The text below deals with one T cell receptor (beta chain). Random hexamers served to reverse transcribe roughly 0.45 to 1 ug RNA. With immunoSEQ multiplex PCR, TCR beta CDR3 was amplified across 54 Vbeta and 13 Jbeta. Via MiXCR, TCRdb re-called the immunoSEQ multiplex PCR reads, giving one row per CDR3 protein. The repertoire holds hundreds of thousands of distinct CDR3 sequences, with about 88% as singletons. The data are from a study of CD8 T cells in Susac syndrome. Germline CDR1 SQVTM, CDR2 ANQGSEA. This CDR3 has 13 amino acids. V lost 7 bases and J 10 bases, leaving 22 bases between the germline ends. Both CD4+ and CD8+ T cells were negatively isolated, and TEMRA cells underwent FACS enrichment.

This rearrangement joins TRBV29-1 to TRBJ1-1, with D possibly being TRBD1 (5 bases). Sample: CD8+ T cells from PBMCs. This clonotype originated in a human donor with multiple sclerosis. The CDR3 nucleotides are TGCAGCGCAGATGCCATTCTTCGGGGCGCAGCTTTCTTT. Encoded protein: CSADAILRGAAFF.